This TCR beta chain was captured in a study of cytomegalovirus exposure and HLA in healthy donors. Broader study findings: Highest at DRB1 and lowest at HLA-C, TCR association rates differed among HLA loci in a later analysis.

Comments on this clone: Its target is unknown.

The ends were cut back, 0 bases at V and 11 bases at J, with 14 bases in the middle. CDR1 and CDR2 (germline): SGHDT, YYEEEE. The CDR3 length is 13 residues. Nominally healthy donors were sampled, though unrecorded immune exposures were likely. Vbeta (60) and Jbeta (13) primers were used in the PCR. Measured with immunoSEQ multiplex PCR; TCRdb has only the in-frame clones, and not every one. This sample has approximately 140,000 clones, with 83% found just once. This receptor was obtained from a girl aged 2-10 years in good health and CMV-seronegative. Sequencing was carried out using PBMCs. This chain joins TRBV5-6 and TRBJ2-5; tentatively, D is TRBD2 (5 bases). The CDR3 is CASSLANAWEQYF. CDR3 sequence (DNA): TGTGCCAGCAGCTTGGCCAACGCGTGGGAGCAGTACTTC. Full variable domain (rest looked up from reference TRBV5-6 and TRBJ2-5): DAGVTQSPTHLIKTRGQQVTLRCSPKSGHDTVSWYQQALGQGPQFIFQYYEEEERQRGNFPDRFSGHQFPNYSSELNVNALLLGDSALYLCASSLANAWEQYFGPGTRLLVL.